Reported below is one T cell receptor (beta chain). As yet, its antigen is unknown. The data are from a study of OX40 agonist ivuxolimab in advanced cancers. Background on the study: All patients had ivuxolimab intravenously every 2 weeks at 0.01 to 10 mg/kg.

The CDR3 sequence is 11 residues long. The V gene's germline CDR1 is SGHNT and CDR2 YENEEA. With 1 base removed from V and 6 bases from J, the gap between germline ends came to 3 bases. The protocol was immunoSEQ multiplex PCR, while the TCRdb copy is restricted to in-frame clones and leaves out a portion. The sample includes roughly 25,000 clones, 73% seen only once; the top ten take around 19%. Notes on the study in general: Also showing low normalized T-cell clonal expansion were some of the nonresponders.

This clonotype was sampled from an adult with an advanced solid tumor such as melanoma, head and neck, liver or kidney cancer. The rearrangement uses TRBV11-3 and TRBJ1-2; D gene ambiguous. The sample here was CD4+ or CD8+ T cells sorted from blood, taken in a trial of the OX40 agonist ivuxolimab. This CDR3 is CASSLGDGYTF. For the CDR3, the DNA is TGTGCCAGCAGCTTAGGGGATGGCTACACCTTC.